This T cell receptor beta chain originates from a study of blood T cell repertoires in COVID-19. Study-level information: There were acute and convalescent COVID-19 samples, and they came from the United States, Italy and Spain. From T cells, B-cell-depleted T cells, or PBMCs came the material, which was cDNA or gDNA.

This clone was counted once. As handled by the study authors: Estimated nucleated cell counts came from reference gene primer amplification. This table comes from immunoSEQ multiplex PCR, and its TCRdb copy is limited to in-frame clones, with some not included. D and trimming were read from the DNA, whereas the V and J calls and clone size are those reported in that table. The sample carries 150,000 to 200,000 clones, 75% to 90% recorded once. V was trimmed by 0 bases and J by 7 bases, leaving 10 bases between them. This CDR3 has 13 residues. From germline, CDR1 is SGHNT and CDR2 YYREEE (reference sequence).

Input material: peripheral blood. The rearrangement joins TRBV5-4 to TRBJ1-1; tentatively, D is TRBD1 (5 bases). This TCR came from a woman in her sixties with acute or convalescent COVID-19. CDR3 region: CASSLGGGFEAFF. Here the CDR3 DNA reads TGTGCCAGCAGCTTGGGGGGCGGCTTTGAAGCTTTCTTT.